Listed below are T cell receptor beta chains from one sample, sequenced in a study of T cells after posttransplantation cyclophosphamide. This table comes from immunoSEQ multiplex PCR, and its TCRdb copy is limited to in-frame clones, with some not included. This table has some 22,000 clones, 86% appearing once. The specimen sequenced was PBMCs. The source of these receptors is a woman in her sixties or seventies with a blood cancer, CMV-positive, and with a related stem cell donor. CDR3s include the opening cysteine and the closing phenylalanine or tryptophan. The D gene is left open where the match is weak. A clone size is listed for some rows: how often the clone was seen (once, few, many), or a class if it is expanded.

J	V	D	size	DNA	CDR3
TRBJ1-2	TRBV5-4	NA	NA	TGTGCCAGCAGACGTAGAGGGAGCGATGGCTACACCTTC	CASRRRGSDGYTF
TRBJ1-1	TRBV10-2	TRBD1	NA	TGCGCCAGCAGTGAGGGACAGGGGGTCACTGAAGCTTTCTTT	CASSEGQGVTEAFF
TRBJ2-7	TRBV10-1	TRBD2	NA	TGCGCCAGCAGTTTCGACGGGACTAGCGGAGCCTACGAGCAGTACTTC	CASSFDGTSGAYEQYF
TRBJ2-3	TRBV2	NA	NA	TGTGCCAGCAGTGAAGCGCTTGGCTCCGAAGATACGCAGTATTTT	CASSEALGSEDTQYF
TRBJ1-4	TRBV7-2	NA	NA	TGTGCCAGCAGCTTAGCGAGCGGAAATGAAAAACTGTTTTTT	CASSLASGNEKLFF
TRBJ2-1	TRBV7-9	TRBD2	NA	TGTGCCAGCAGCTTAGGACTAGCGGTTACCTACAATGAGCAGTTCTTC	CASSLGLAVTYNEQFF
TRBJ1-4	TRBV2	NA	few	TGTGCCAGCAGATTATCAGGGGTTGGTAATGAAAAACTGTTTTTT	CASRLSGVGNEKLFF
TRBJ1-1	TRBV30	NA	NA	TGTGCCTGGAGTCGGACAGTCAACACTGAAGCTTTCTTT	CAWSRTVNTEAFF
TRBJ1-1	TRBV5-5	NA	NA	TGTGCCAGCAGCCCGGGACTAGGAAGAACTGAAGCTTTCTTT	CASSPGLGRTEAFF
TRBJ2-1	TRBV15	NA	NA	TGTGCCACCAGCAGAGATTACGGGAGTTTTTACAATGAGCAGTTCTTC	CATSRDYGSFYNEQFF
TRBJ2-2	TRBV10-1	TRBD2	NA	TGCGCCAGCAGTGCTGCGGGAGGGGGGGAGCTGTTTTTT	CASSAAGGGELFF
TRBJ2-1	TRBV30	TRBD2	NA	TGTGCCTGGAGTGTGGGACTAGCGGGAGCCAATGAGCAGTTCTTC	CAWSVGLAGANEQFF
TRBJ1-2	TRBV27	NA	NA	TGTGCCAGCAGTTTATCGAGCCAGGGGAGCTACGGCTACACCTTC	CASSLSSQGSYGYTF
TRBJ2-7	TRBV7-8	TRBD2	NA	TGTGCCAGCAGCCTCATAGCGGGAGGGGCCTACGAGCAGTACTTC	CASSLIAGGAYEQYF
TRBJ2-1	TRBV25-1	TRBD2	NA	TGTGCCAGCAGTGAATATGCGGGAGGGCCCGGAAGTGAGCAGTTCTTC	CASSEYAGGPGSEQFF
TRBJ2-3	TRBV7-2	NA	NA	TGTGCCAGCAGCTTAGCCTTGGGTAGCGGTACAGATACGCAGTATTTT	CASSLALGSGTDTQYF